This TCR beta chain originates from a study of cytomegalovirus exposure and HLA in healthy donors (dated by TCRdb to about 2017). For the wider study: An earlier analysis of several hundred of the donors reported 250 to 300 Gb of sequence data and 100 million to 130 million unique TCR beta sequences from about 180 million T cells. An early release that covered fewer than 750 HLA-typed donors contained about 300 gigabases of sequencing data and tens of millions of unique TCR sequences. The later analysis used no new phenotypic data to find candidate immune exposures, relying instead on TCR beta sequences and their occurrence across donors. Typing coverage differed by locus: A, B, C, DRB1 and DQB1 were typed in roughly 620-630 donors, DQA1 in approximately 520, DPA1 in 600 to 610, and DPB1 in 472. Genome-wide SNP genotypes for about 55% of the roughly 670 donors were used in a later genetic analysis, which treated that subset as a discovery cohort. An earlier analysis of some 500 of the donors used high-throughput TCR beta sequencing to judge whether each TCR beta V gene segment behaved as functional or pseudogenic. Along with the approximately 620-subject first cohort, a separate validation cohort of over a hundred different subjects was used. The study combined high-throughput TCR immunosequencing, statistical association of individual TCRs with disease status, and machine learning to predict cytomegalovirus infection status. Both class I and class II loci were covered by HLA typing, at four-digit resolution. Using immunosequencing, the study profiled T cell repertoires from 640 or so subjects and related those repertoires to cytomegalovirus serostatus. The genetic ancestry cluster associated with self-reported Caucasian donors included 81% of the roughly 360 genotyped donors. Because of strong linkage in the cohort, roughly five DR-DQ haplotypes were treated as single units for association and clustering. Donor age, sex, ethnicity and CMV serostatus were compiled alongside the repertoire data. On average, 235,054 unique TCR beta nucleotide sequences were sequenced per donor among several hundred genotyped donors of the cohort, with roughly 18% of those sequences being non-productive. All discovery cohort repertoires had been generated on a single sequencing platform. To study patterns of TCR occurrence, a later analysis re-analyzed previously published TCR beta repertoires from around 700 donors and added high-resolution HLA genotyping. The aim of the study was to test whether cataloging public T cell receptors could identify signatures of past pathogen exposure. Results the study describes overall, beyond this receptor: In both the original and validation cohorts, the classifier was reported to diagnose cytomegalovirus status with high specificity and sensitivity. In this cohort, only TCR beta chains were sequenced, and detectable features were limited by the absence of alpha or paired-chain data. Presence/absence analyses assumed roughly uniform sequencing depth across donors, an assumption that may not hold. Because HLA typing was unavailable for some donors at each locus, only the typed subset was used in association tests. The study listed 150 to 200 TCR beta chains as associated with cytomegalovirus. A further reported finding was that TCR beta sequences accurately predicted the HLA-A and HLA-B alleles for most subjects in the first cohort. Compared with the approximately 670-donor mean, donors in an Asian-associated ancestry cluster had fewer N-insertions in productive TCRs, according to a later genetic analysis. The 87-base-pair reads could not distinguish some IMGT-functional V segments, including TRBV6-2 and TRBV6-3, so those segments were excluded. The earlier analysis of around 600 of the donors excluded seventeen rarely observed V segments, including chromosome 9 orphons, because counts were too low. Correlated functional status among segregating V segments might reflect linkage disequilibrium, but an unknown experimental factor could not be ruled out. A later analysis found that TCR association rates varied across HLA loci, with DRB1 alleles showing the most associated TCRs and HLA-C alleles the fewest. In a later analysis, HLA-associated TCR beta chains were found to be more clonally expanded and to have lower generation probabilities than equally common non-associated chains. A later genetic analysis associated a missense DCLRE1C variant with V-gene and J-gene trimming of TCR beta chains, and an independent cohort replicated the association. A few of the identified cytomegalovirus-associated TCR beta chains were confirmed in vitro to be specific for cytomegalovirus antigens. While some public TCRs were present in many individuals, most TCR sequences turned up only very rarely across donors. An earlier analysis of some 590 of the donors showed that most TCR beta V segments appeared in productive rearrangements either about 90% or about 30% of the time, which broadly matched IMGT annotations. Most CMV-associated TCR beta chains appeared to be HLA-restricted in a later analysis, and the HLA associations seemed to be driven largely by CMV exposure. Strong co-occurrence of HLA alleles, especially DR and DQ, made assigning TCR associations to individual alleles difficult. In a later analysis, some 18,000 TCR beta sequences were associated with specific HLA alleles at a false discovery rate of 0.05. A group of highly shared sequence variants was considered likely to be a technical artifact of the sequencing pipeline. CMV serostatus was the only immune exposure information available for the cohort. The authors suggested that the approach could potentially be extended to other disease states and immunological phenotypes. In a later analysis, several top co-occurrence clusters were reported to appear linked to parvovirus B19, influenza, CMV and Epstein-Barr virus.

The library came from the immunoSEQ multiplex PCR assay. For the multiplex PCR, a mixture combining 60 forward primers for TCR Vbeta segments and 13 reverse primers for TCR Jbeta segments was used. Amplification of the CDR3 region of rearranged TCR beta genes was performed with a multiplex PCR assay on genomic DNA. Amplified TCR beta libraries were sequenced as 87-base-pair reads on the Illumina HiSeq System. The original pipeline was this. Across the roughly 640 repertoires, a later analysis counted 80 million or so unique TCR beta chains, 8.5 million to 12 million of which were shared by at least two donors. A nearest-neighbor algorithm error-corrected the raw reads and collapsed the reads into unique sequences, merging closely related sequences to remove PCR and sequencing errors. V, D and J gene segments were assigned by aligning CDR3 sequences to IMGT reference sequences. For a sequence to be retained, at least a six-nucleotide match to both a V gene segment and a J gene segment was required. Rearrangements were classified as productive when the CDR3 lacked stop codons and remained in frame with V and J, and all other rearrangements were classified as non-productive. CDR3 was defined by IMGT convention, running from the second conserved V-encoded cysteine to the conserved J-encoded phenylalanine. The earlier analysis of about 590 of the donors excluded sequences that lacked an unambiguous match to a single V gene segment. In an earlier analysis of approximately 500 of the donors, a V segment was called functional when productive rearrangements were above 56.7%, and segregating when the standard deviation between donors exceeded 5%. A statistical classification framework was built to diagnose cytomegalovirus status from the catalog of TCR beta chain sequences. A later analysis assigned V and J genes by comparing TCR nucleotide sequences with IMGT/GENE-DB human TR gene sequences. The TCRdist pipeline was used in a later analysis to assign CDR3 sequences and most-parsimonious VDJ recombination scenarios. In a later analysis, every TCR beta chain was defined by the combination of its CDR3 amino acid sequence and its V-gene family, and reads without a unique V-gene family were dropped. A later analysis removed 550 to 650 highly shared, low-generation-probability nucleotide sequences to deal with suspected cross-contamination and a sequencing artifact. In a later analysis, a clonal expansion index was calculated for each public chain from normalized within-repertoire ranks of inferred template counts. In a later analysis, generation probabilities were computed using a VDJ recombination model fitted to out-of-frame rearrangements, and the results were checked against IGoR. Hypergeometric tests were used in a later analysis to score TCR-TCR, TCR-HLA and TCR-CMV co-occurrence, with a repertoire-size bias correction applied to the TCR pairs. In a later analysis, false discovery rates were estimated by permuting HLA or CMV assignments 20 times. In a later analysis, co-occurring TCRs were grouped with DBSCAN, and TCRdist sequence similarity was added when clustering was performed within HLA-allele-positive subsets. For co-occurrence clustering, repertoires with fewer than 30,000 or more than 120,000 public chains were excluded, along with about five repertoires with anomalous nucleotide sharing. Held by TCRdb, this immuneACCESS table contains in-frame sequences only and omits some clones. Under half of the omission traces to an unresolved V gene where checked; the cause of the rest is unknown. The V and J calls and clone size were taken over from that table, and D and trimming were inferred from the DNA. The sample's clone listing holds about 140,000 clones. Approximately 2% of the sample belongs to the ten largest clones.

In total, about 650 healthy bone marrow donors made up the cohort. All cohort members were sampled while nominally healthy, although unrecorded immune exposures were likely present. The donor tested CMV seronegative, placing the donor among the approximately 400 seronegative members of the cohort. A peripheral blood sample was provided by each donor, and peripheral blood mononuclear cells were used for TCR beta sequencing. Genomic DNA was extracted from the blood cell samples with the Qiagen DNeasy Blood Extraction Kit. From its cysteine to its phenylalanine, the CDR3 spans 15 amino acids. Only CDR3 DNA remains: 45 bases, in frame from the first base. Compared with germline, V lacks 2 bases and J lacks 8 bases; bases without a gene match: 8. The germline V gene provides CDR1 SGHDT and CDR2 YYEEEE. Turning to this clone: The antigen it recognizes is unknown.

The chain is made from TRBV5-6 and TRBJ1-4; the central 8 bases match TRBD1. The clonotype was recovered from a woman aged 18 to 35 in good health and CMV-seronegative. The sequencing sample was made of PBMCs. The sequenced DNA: TGTGCCAGCAGCTTTGGACAGGGAGGAGGGGAAAAACTGTTTTTT. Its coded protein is CASSFGQGGGEKLFF.